This T cell receptor beta chain was sequenced during a study of control samples from healthy donors and cancer patients (dated by TCRdb to the early 2020s). Library preparation employed the immunoSEQ multiplex PCR assay. TCRdb holds this immuneACCESS table with in-frame rearrangements only. Some clones are missing; in checked studies, unresolved V genes explain under half, and the rest has no known cause. The table for this sample lists under 150,000 clones; roughly 84% of them were counted only once. The leading ten clones occupy about 8.7% of the sample. This clone has a handful of counts. There is no known antigen for this receptor. Per-base quality was not reported, and no clone a single base away is much larger than it. From its cysteine to its phenylalanine, the CDR3 spans 12 amino acids. The entry retains the CDR3 DNA only, 36 bases that are in frame from base 1. Trimming takes 6 bases from V and 7 bases from J, and the germline ends sit 9 bases apart.

Input material: blood. The rearrangement combines TRBV12-3 or TRBV12-4 with TRBJ2-2, with the D gene call left open. This receptor was taken from a man aged 35 to 55 in good health. CDR3 protein: CASRTVGGELFF. The sequenced DNA is TGTGCCAGCAGGACGGTGGGCGGGGAGCTGTTTTTT.